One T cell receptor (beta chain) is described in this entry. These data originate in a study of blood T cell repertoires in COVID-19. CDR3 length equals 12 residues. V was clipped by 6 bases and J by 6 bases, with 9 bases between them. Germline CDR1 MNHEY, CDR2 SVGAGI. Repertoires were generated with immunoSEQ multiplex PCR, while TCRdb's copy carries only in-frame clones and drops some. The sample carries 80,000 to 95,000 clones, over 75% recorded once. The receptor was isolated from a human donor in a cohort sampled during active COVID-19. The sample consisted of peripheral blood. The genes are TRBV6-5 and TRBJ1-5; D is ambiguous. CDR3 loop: CASRSLVQPQHF. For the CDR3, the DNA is TGTGCCAGCAGGTCGTTAGTTCAGCCCCAGCATTTT.